This paragraph reports one T cell receptor (beta chain). This clonotype was seen a few times. Its antigen specificity is not known. This could be a read error, since a much larger clone is one nucleotide away. The 40 or so donors, aged 6 to 90 years, were systemically healthy Caucasian individuals from Russia. Each donor gave 8 to 10 milliliters of peripheral blood, collected into EDTA-treated Vacutainer tubes. Ficoll-Paque density-gradient centrifugation was used to isolate PBMCs, with at least 6 million obtained per sample. Trizol reagent was used to extract total RNA from PBMCs, with at least 5 micrograms per sample. For every donor, an aliquot of PBMCs went through flow cytometry to measure the percentages of naive CD45RAhigh/CD27high T cells. The library came from 5' RACE. A second PCR of about 6 to 11 cycles was run with a J-beta primer mix and a sample-barcoded 5' primer. A template-switch 5' adaptor carrying 12 random nucleotides introduced a unique molecular identifier onto each TCR beta cDNA molecule. At least 3 million CDR3-containing paired-end reads were obtained from each sample. The Mint cDNA synthesis kit, primed by a TRBC-specific oligonucleotide, was used to synthesize first-strand cDNA from all RNA. After uracil-DNA glycosylase treatment, a first 18-cycle PCR used universal primers M1SS and BC2_uni_R on all cDNA. In the authors' own workflow: Each sample was normalized by randomly selecting 1 million high-quality reads, each carrying a distinct molecular identifier. Instead of being binned into consensus sequences, reads with shared molecular identifiers were discarded. CDR3 identification, clonotype clustering and error correction used MiTCR with a Q25 quality threshold and the strictest error-elimination algorithm. A nonparametric unseen species model using Euler transformation provided a lower-bound estimate of total TCR beta diversity. The public reads were reprocessed in TCRdb via fastp at Q25 and MiXCR, keeping in-frame beta chains. Here each entry gathers all rows of one CDR3 protein and keeps the most common genes and DNA. V and J calls and clone size were set by TCRdb, not the authors. A total of approximately 1,700,000 distinct CDR3 sequences appear in this sample, roughly 43% of them only once. The ten largest clones add up to roughly 23% of the sample.

This entry is derived from a study of blood T cells in healthy people across ages (dated by TCRdb to the mid-2010s). Regarding the study in general: In model experiments, roughly one uniquely barcoded TCR beta cDNA molecule per two T cells was captured by template switching. To track age-related changes in TCR beta repertoire diversity, the study relied on deep sequencing normalized with unique cDNA molecular identifiers. Four age groups were formed from the donors: young (average roughly 15 years), middle-aged (approximately 39), aged (62) and long-lived (around 82). To avoid experimental bias, donors of different ages were randomly spread across the sequencing lanes. Two additional independent replicas of 1 million unique cDNA reads from the same blood draw were analyzed for two donors (one aged 18 to 29 and one aged 80 or older).

What the study reported, not specific to this receptor: Compared with the aged group, more naive CD4+ T cells, fewer expanded clones and increased TCR diversity were shown by the long-lived group, suggesting age selection. A strong correlation was found between observed TCR beta diversity and the percentage of naive T cells measured by flow cytometry. As age increased, observed TCR beta diversity per million T cells dropped in a roughly linear way, and a significant reduction was already evident by age about 40. Total diversity estimates from one million sequenced T cells were considered lower bounds and underestimates. Because the CMV infection status of the donors was unknown, age-related changes in expanded clonotypes may potentially have been confounded. Since profiling was done on bulk unsorted PBMCs, naive and antigen-experienced compartments could not be conclusively compared.

Trimming leaves V shorter by 6 bases and J shorter by 6 bases, with the junction holding 8 bases beyond the gene matches. Via the germline V gene, CDR1 is ENHRY and CDR2 SYGVKD. Including cysteine and phenylalanine, the CDR3 has 14 amino acids. Left in the record is the CDR3 DNA by itself, 42 bases read in frame from the first base. In this chain, TRBV10-3 is recombined with TRBJ1-2, with 9 central nucleotides matching TRBD1. The sample consisted of blood. The origin of this receptor is a human donor in good health. CDR3 region: CAIRERGQGDGYTF. The nucleotide sequence reads TGTGCCATCAGGGAGCGGGGACAGGGAGATGGCTACACCTTC.